These T cell receptor beta chains were read from a single sample in a study of T-cell reconstitution after alpha-beta-depleted transplantation in children. TCRdb re-analysed the PCR reads in MiXCR, keeping a single row per CDR3 protein. The sample lists about 980,000 distinct CDR3 sequences, less than 30% seen once, with over 25% in the top ten. The sequences come from PBMCs, mostly from graft donor cells, collected 360 days after TCRalphabeta/CD19-depleted stem cell transplant. These receptors all come from a boy under two years old who had a stem cell transplant for SCID, so the T cells may come from the graft donor. The CDR3 runs from the conserved cysteine through the conserved F or W. Each record gives: V gene, clone size, J gene, D gene, CDR3 DNA, CDR3 protein. The D gene is left open where the match is weak. Clone size is stated in some rows and not others, as once, few, many or a class when expanded.

v_call: TRBV14
clone_size: many
j_call: TRBJ2-1
d_call: NA
cdr3_nt: TGTGCCAGCAGTCGGTTCGGCGGGGCATTCTCCCATGAGCAGTTCTTC
cdr3_aa: CASSRFGGAFSHEQFF

v_call: TRBV7-9
clone_size: NA
j_call: TRBJ2-1
d_call: TRBD2
cdr3_nt: TGTGCCAGCAGCTCCCGAGGGGAGGGATTAATGGGAAATGAGCAGTTCTTC
cdr3_aa: CASSSRGEGLMGNEQFF

v_call: TRBV4-3
clone_size: few
j_call: TRBJ2-1
d_call: NA
cdr3_nt: TGCGCCAGCAGCCCTCGAGCGGGTCCGTTCTCCTACAATGAGCAGTTCTTC
cdr3_aa: CASSPRAGPFSYNEQFF

v_call: TRBV29-1
clone_size: few
j_call: TRBJ2-1
d_call: TRBD2
cdr3_nt: TGCAGCGTTCGGGATAGCGGGGGGGCGAATGAGCAGTTCTTC
cdr3_aa: CSVRDSGGANEQFF

v_call: TRBV19
clone_size: NA
j_call: TRBJ2-1
d_call: NA
cdr3_nt: TGTGCCAGTAGTCTTTCGGGACGATGGAATGAGCAGTTCTTC
cdr3_aa: CASSLSGRWNEQFF

v_call: TRBV7-6
clone_size: NA
j_call: TRBJ2-2
d_call: NA
cdr3_nt: TGTGCCAGCACAGGTTCTACCTTAGGCACCGGGGAGCTGTTTTTT
cdr3_aa: CASTGSTLGTGELFF

v_call: TRBV2
clone_size: NA
j_call: TRBJ1-5
d_call: NA
cdr3_nt: TGTGCCAGCAGGGAACTGGGTGCTGGTCAGCCCCAGCATTTT
cdr3_aa: CASRELGAGQPQHF

v_call: TRBV28
clone_size: NA
j_call: TRBJ2-7
d_call: NA
cdr3_nt: TGTGCCAGCATCCCGATTGCGCAGTCCTCCTACGAGCAGTACTTC
cdr3_aa: CASIPIAQSSYEQYF

v_call: TRBV5-6
clone_size: few
j_call: TRBJ2-5
d_call: NA
cdr3_nt: TGTGCCAGCAGCCCCCGGGGGTTTGAAGAGACCCAGTACTTC
cdr3_aa: CASSPRGFEETQYF

v_call: TRBV18
clone_size: NA
j_call: TRBJ2-5
d_call: NA
cdr3_nt: TGTGCCAGCTCAACCTACCAAGAGACCCAGTACTTC
cdr3_aa: CASSTYQETQYF

v_call: TRBV7-9
clone_size: few
j_call: TRBJ1-2
d_call: NA
cdr3_nt: TGTGCCAGCAGCTTCAGGCCTCCTAACTATGGCTACACCTTC
cdr3_aa: CASSFRPPNYGYTF

v_call: TRBV27
clone_size: NA
j_call: TRBJ2-5
d_call: NA
cdr3_nt: TGTGCCAGCAGTTTAAGGTCTAACGGGCAGGGCCAAGAGACCCAGTACTTC
cdr3_aa: CASSLRSNGQGQETQYF

v_call: TRBV27
clone_size: NA
j_call: TRBJ1-2
d_call: NA
cdr3_nt: TGTGCCAGCAGTCCCAAACCAGTCTATGGCTACACCTTC
cdr3_aa: CASSPKPVYGYTF

v_call: TRBV12-3/TRBV12-4
clone_size: few
j_call: TRBJ2-7
d_call: NA
cdr3_nt: TGTGCCAGCAGTTTTGGTGTGGCAGGTTGGGGAGAGCAGTACTTC
cdr3_aa: CASSFGVAGWGEQYF

v_call: TRBV18
clone_size: NA
j_call: TRBJ2-7
d_call: TRBD1
cdr3_nt: TGTGCCAGCTCCGAAGGAACAGGGGTCAGCTCCTACGAGCAGTACTTC
cdr3_aa: CASSEGTGVSSYEQYF

v_call: TRBV5-1
clone_size: NA
j_call: TRBJ2-7
d_call: NA
cdr3_nt: TGCGCCAGCAGCCCCTTGTTCAGGGGCGTGAGCGAGCAGTACTTC
cdr3_aa: CASSPLFRGVSEQYF

v_call: TRBV12-3/TRBV12-4
clone_size: NA
j_call: TRBJ1-1
d_call: TRBD1
cdr3_nt: TGTGCCAGCACCTCCGGGAGGGGGCACGCTTTCTTT
cdr3_aa: CASTSGRGHAFF

v_call: TRBV24-1
clone_size: few
j_call: TRBJ2-2
d_call: NA
cdr3_nt: TGTGCCACCAGTGATTTGTACGGAGCTTCCGGGGAGCTGTTTTTT
cdr3_aa: CATSDLYGASGELFF

v_call: TRBV11-2
clone_size: NA
j_call: TRBJ2-3
d_call: TRBD2
cdr3_nt: TGTGCCAGCAGCTTAGTTAGGGGCGGGGGGGCCTCAGATACGCAGTATTTT
cdr3_aa: CASSLVRGGGASDTQYF

v_call: TRBV13
clone_size: NA
j_call: TRBJ2-3
d_call: NA
cdr3_nt: TGTGCCAGCAGCTCCCGCAGGGTACTCCAAGATACGCAGTATTTT
cdr3_aa: CASSSRRVLQDTQYF

v_call: TRBV6-5
clone_size: NA
j_call: TRBJ1-2
d_call: NA
cdr3_nt: TGTGCCAGCAGACCCCACACTGCGTCCTATGGCTACACCTTC
cdr3_aa: CASRPHTASYGYTF

v_call: TRBV25-1
clone_size: many
j_call: TRBJ2-5
d_call: TRBD2
cdr3_nt: TGTGCCAGCAGTGAGGGGAGGGGCAAGGGCAGGGAGACCCAGTACTTC
cdr3_aa: CASSEGRGKGRETQYF

v_call: TRBV24-1
clone_size: NA
j_call: TRBJ2-1
d_call: TRBD2
cdr3_nt: TGTGCCACCAGTGGGGGGCGGGGGGGCTACAATGAGCAGTTCTTC
cdr3_aa: CATSGGRGGYNEQFF

v_call: TRBV5-4
clone_size: NA
j_call: TRBJ2-5
d_call: TRBD1
cdr3_nt: TGTGCCAGCAGCGCGACAGGGTCGTACCAAGAGACCCAGTACTTC
cdr3_aa: CASSATGSYQETQYF

v_call: TRBV7-9
clone_size: NA
j_call: TRBJ1-2
d_call: NA
cdr3_nt: TGTGCCAGCCGCGGAACAGGGATAGATGGCTACACCTTC
cdr3_aa: CASRGTGIDGYTF

v_call: TRBV13
clone_size: few
j_call: TRBJ2-1
d_call: TRBD2
cdr3_nt: TGTGCCAGCACTCAGGAGCGGGGGTCCTACAATGAGCAGTTCTTC
cdr3_aa: CASTQERGSYNEQFF

v_call: TRBV7-9
clone_size: NA
j_call: TRBJ2-5
d_call: NA
cdr3_nt: TGTGCCAGCAGCCCCAGGCCGGGGCGTGAAAAAGAGACCCAGTACTTC
cdr3_aa: CASSPRPGREKETQYF

v_call: TRBV7-9
clone_size: NA
j_call: TRBJ2-5
d_call: TRBD1
cdr3_nt: TGTGCCAGCAGCTCACCAGGGGGCAGGGAGGAGACCCAGTACTTC
cdr3_aa: CASSSPGGREETQYF

v_call: TRBV15
clone_size: NA
j_call: TRBJ1-6
d_call: NA
cdr3_nt: TGTGCCACCAGCAGAGAACCAGGTTCACCCCTCCACTTT
cdr3_aa: CATSREPGSPLHF

v_call: TRBV30
clone_size: many
j_call: TRBJ2-7
d_call: NA
cdr3_nt: TGTGCCTGGTCGTTCGGGACTGCACTCTACGAGCAGTACTTC
cdr3_aa: CAWSFGTALYEQYF

v_call: TRBV6-1
clone_size: NA
j_call: TRBJ2-3
d_call: TRBD1
cdr3_nt: TGTGCCAGTGGACTGGACAGGAGTAGCACAGATACGCAGTATTTT
cdr3_aa: CASGLDRSSTDTQYF

v_call: TRBV19
clone_size: once
j_call: TRBJ1-6
d_call: NA
cdr3_nt: TGTGCCAGTAGTATAGGACGGGGCGCGAGCTCCTATAATTCACCCCTCCACTTT
cdr3_aa: CASSIGRGASSYNSPLHF

v_call: TRBV6-5
clone_size: NA
j_call: TRBJ2-7
d_call: TRBD1
cdr3_nt: TGTGCCAGCAGTTACCGGGACAGGGGGCATTACGAGCAGTACTTC
cdr3_aa: CASSYRDRGHYEQYF

v_call: TRBV5-1
clone_size: few
j_call: TRBJ2-2
d_call: NA
cdr3_nt: TGCGCCAGCAGCTTGATGACAGCGAACACCGGGGAGCTGTTTTTT
cdr3_aa: CASSLMTANTGELFF

v_call: TRBV3-1
clone_size: NA
j_call: TRBJ2-7
d_call: NA
cdr3_nt: TGTGCCAGCAGCCAGAAGGGAAAGGGATTCTCCTACGAGCAGTACTTC
cdr3_aa: CASSQKGKGFSYEQYF

v_call: TRBV11-2
clone_size: few
j_call: TRBJ1-4
d_call: NA
cdr3_nt: TGTGCCAGCAGCTTAGATGGCAGGATGGATCGACTGTTTTTT
cdr3_aa: CASSLDGRMDRLFF

v_call: TRBV28
clone_size: NA
j_call: TRBJ2-5
d_call: NA
cdr3_nt: TGTGCCAGCAGTAGAGAGTGGACCCAGTACTTC
cdr3_aa: CASSREWTQYF

v_call: TRBV20-1
clone_size: NA
j_call: TRBJ2-2
d_call: NA
cdr3_nt: TGCAGTGCTAGAAGGGGAAAAGGCACCGGGAAGCTGTTTTTT
cdr3_aa: CSARRGKGTGKLFF

v_call: TRBV5-5
clone_size: few
j_call: TRBJ2-1
d_call: TRBD1
cdr3_nt: TGTGCCAGCAGCTCAATGGACAGGTTCTACAATGAGCAGTTCTTC
cdr3_aa: CASSSMDRFYNEQFF

v_call: TRBV12-3/TRBV12-4
clone_size: NA
j_call: TRBJ1-1
d_call: NA
cdr3_nt: TGTGCCAGCAGTCGTGACAGGCAGAACACTGAAGCTTTCTTT
cdr3_aa: CASSRDRQNTEAFF

v_call: TRBV2
clone_size: NA
j_call: TRBJ2-3
d_call: NA
cdr3_nt: TGTGCCAGCAGCTCCCGCGGAGGAGCTAGCACAGATACGCAGTATTTT
cdr3_aa: CASSSRGGASTDTQYF

v_call: TRBV2
clone_size: NA
j_call: TRBJ2-3
d_call: TRBD2
cdr3_nt: TGTGCCAGCAGGCCGGGACTAGCTATAGATACGCAGTATTTT
cdr3_aa: CASRPGLAIDTQYF